The subject of this entry is one T cell receptor beta chain. What it binds is unknown. A much larger clone sits a single nucleotide away, making a read error possible. The germline CDR1 and CDR2 sequences are SGHTA and FQGNSA. The CDR3 contains 16 residues. The source of the sample is a study of T cell repertoires in cytomegalovirus infection. Across the study: Use of recently identified HLA-C-restricted and well-studied HLA-B-restricted CMV epitopes was part of the study. CMV infection and matching HLA type were both indicated by public TCR beta signatures.

Points from the study as a whole: HLA-C-restricted TCR beta clonotypes specific for CMV led the ex vivo response. Cumulative public TCR beta family frequency identified carriers of CMV plus the relevant HLA.

Using its own MiXCR run on the reads, TCRdb lists one record per CDR3 protein. The data hold about 890,000 distinct CDR3 sequences, with approximately 30% observed a single time. Here the sequenced sample was cultured CD8+ T cells from PBMCs, taken from culture after CMV antigen stimulation. The V gene is TRBV7-2, the J gene TRBJ2-3, with a tentative D call TRBD2 (6 bases). This clonotype was sampled from a human donor in good health (CMV status not recorded). Some clones in this sample may be carry-over from other donors' samples. The CDR3 loop reads CVSSLLAGTSTDTQYF. The CDR3 nucleotides read TGTGTCAGCAGCTTATTGGCCGGGACTAGCACAGATACGCAGTATTTT.